One sample yielded the 27 T cell receptor beta chains listed below, sequenced in a study of vaccination and CD4 T cells after COVID-19 (dated 2022 in TCRdb). No antigen is known for these receptors. The library came from PCR. The reads were generated on an Illumina iSeq 100. DNA from cultured CD4+ T cells was subjected to TCR sequencing with the Oncomine TCR Beta short-read assay at the Johns Hopkins FTIC core. The public sequencing data were trimmed at Q25 with fastp and processed into clonotypes with MiXCR by TCRdb, which kept only in-frame beta chains. Each CDR3 protein appears once, grouped with its most common genes and DNA. For this sample the table gives under 10,000 distinct CDR3 sequences, of which 20% to 25% were detected only once. Together, the top ten hold roughly 21% of the sample. In the paper's terms, the treatment or condition label means: approximately 9-day PBMC culture with coronavirus spike peptide pools or control peptides (ViraFEST assay).

Sequences were derived from CD4+ T cells from blood, cultured in vitro, sampled after SARS-CoV-2 vaccination. These receptors came from a human donor who had recovered from COVID-19.

The genes are TRBV10-3 and TRBJ1-2; 9 bases match TRBD1. The V segment lost 6 bases and the J segment 8 bases; nucleotides outside the gene matches: 7. This CDR3 has 13 amino acids. Germline V gene sequence: CDR1 ENHRY, CDR2 SYGVKD. The CDR3 DNA sequence: TGTGCCATCAGCCCGGGACAGGGAAGCGGCTACACCTTC. Protein sequence: CAISPGQGSGYTF.

CDR3 sequence: CAGRSSGTDTQYF. The CDR3 bases are TGTGCCGGTAGATCTTCGGGCACAGATACGCAGTATTTT. This sequence joins TRBV7-9 and TRBJ2-3; no definite D call. The CDR3 extends over 13 amino acids. Trimming took off 11 bases at V and 1 base at J, with 13 bases between the two ends. Germline V gene sequence: CDR1 SEHNR, CDR2 FQNEAQ (reference sequence).

The chain uses TRBV19 and TRBJ2-3; D could derive from TRBD1 or TRBD2 (5 bases each). The CDR3 loop spans 13 amino acids. V was pared by 5 bases and J by 3 bases, with 9 bases between. Germline loops: CDR1 LNHDA, CDR2 SQIVND (reference sequence). The CDR3: CASSSGRTDTQYF. CDR3 in DNA: TGTGCCAGTAGTTCGGGACGGACAGATACGCAGTATTTT.

This clonotype is categorized as medium-sized. The CDR3 DNA sequence: TGCAGTGCTAGAGGCGGAAGGGCTGGAAACACCATATATTTT. Encoded protein: CSARGGRAGNTIYF. The chain uses TRBV20-1 and TRBJ1-3; D remains unclear. Germline V gene data show CDR1 as DFQATT and CDR2 as SNEGSKA (reference sequence). Trimming removed 1 base from V and 2 bases from J, with 9 bases in between. This CDR3 region has 14 residues.

This clonotype has more than one count but fewer than ten. The chain links TRBV20-1 to TRBJ2-1; unclear D gene. The V and J ends lost 4 bases and 3 bases respectively, with 19 bases between them. The CDR3 is made up of 16 amino acids. In germline, CDR1 is DFQATT, CDR2 SNEGSKA (reference sequence). The CDR3 here is CSATPVEASVYNEQFF. The CDR3 nucleotides read TGCAGTGCTACCCCCGTGGAAGCATCGGTCTACAATGAGCAGTTCTTC.

About this clonotype: The junction does not match germline at one end; this may be a read error. The chain employs TRBV28 and TRBJ2-3; 9 bases are shared with TRBD1. Germline loops: CDR1 MDHEN, CDR2 SYDVKM. There are 19 residues in the CDR3. The CDR3 sequence: CANSFGVLGQGSAVDTQYF. CDR3 sequence (DNA): TGTGCCAACAGTTTTGGAGTCCTAGGACAGGGGAGCGCAGTCGATACGCAGTATTTT. Full variable domain (remainder filled in from reference TRBV28 and TRBJ2-3): DVKVTQSSRYLVKRTGEKVFLECVQDMDHENMFWYRQDPGLGLRLIYFSYDVKMKEKGDIPEGYSVSREKKERFSLILESASTNQTSMYLCANSFGVLGQGSAVDTQYFGPGTRLTVL.

Relative to its sample, this clonotype is medium-sized. The V gene is TRBV20-1, the J gene TRBJ1-2; 7 bases align to TRBD1. The germline gives CDR1 DFQATT, CDR2 SNEGSKA (reference sequence). The CDR3 loop spans 14 amino acids. Unmatched junction bases numbered 5, after V lost 3 bases and J lost 1 base. As DNA, the CDR3 is TGCAGTGCTAGCCAGGGGGGCAGTAACTATGGCTACACCTTC. Translation gives CSASQGGSNYGYTF.

The chain joins TRBV15 to TRBJ1-4; D remains ambiguous. The length of the CDR3 is 12 residues. V was pared by 5 bases and J by 8 bases, with 9 bases between. Germline lookup yields CDR1 LNHNV and CDR2 YYDKDF (reference sequence). The DNA for the CDR3 is TGTGCCACCAGCGGGTCTACGGAAAAACTGTTTTTT. This translates into CATSGSTEKLFF.

This clonotype occurred a few times. This chain connects TRBV27 to TRBJ1-6; D is possibly TRBD1 (5 bases). The CDR3 sequence is 16 residues long. In germline, CDR1 is MNHEY, CDR2 SMNVEV (reference sequence). Trimming removed 3 bases at V and 6 bases at J, with 15 bases between. The CDR3 DNA follows: TGTGCCAGCAGTTTTGGCAGGGTCGGAGGTAATTCACCCCTCCACTTT. As protein: CASSFGRVGGNSPLHF.

The sample holds a few counts of this clonotype. This chain joins TRBV28 and TRBJ1-1; a weak D match, TRBD1 (6 bases). CDR3 length equals 15 residues. Looked up from germline, CDR1 is MDHEN and CDR2 is SYDVKM. V was cut by 5 bases and J by 2 bases, with 15 bases left in between. The CDR3 bases are TGTGCCAGCAGTGAGGACAGCAGGGTTAACACTGAAGCTTTCTTT. Its translation: CASSEDSRVNTEAFF.

By share, this clonotype counts as large. The chain carries TRBV27 and TRBJ2-7; 11 bases are a match to TRBD1. The CDR3 is 16 residues long. Germline V lookup: CDR1 MNHEY, CDR2 SMNVEV (reference sequence). Trimming took 3 bases from V and 4 from J; bases not matched to a gene: 8. The DNA for the CDR3 is TGTGCCAGCAGTTTCCAAGGGACAGGGGGGTCGTACGAGCAGTACTTC. Its translation is CASSFQGTGGSYEQYF.

The chain couples TRBV27 to TRBJ2-3; the D is unclear. Germline CDR1 reads MNHEY; CDR2 reads SMNVEV (reference sequence). The CDR3 is made up of 16 amino acids. Trimming cost V 1 base and J 0 bases, with 11 bases left between them. CDR3 in amino acids: CASSLLGSGSTDTQYF. The CDR3 bases are TGTGCCAGCAGTTTATTGGGTTCAGGAAGCACAGATACGCAGTATTTT.

A remark on this clonotype: A single base separates this from a much larger clone, so it may be a read error. The chain couples TRBV7-9 to TRBJ2-7, with 10 bases aligning to TRBD1. This CDR3 has 17 residues. CDR1 and CDR2 from the germline V gene are SEHNR and FQNEAQ (reference sequence). CDR3 amino acids: CTSSLARVGQGDYEQYF. The CDR3 DNA sequence: TGTACCAGCAGCTTAGCGCGGGTTGGACAGGGGGACTACGAGCAGTACTTC.

Only a few counts were recorded for this clonotype. The rearrangement links TRBV20-1 to TRBJ2-2; 7 bases agree with TRBD2. The CDR3 spans 17 residues. The J segment lost 6 bases and the V segment lost 3 bases, leaving 16 bases of the junction unmatched. Germline V gene data show CDR1 as DFQATT and CDR2 as SNEGSKA (reference sequence). The CDR3 DNA follows: TGCAGTGCTAGCACTACCGGGAGGACCGGAGACGCCGGGGAGCTGTTTTTT. Residues: CSASTTGRTGDAGELFF.

This clonotype is labeled as medium-sized. The chain couples TRBV19 to TRBJ1-1; D unclear. Deletions cut 3 bases from V and 1 base from J, with 9 bases between. Germline V gene lookup returns CDR1 LNHDA and CDR2 SQIVND (reference sequence). This CDR3 has 14 residues. DNA of the CDR3: TGTGCCAGTAGTATTATAGAGAGGAACACTGAAGCTTTCTTT. Its protein is CASSIIERNTEAFF.

This clonotype ranks as medium-sized. The chain is built from TRBV27 and TRBJ1-2, with D uncertain. Germline V gene lookup returns CDR1 MNHEY and CDR2 SMNVEV (reference sequence). This CDR3 is built from 14 residues. V lost 5 bases, J lost 0 bases, and 10 bases lay in between. CDR3 sequence reads: CASSKWGTNYGYTF. The CDR3 region has the DNA TGTGCCAGCAGTAAGTGGGGAACTAACTATGGCTACACCTTC.

This clonotype was recorded a few times. At one end the junction does not follow the germline gene, possibly because of a read error. The rearrangement links TRBV7-2 to TRBJ1-2; D is unclear. The CDR3 has 13 residues. The germline V gene encodes CDR1 SGHTA and CDR2 FQGNSA. This CDR3 is CASSSREAFTADF. The CDR3 DNA reads as TGTGCCAGCAGCTCTAGAGAGGCTTTTACGGCGGACTTC.

Sample share makes this clonotype medium-sized. This chain's CDR3 is CASSESTGGYYGYTF. The CDR3 nucleotides are TGCGCCAGCAGTGAGTCCACGGGGGGCTATTATGGCTACACCTTC. This chain uses TRBV10-1 with TRBJ1-2, with TRBD1 as a possible D gene (6 bases). Germline V gene lookup returns CDR1 WNHNN and CDR2 SYGVQD (reference sequence). Deletions cut 0 bases from V and 5 bases from J, with 13 bases between. CDR3 length equals 15 residues.

This chain connects TRBV11-1 to TRBJ2-7; D possibly matches TRBD1 or TRBD2 (5 bases each). V gave up 0 bases and J gave up 0 bases, with 15 bases separating them. In germline, CDR1 is SGHAT, CDR2 FQDESV (reference sequence). The CDR3 is made up of 17 amino acids. The CDR3 sequence: CASSLAGTGSRSYEQYF. CDR3 nucleotides: TGTGCCAGCAGCTTAGCAGGGACGGGCTCCCGCTCCTACGAGCAGTACTTC. Complete variable domain (other parts from reference TRBV11-1 and TRBJ2-7): EAEVAQSPRYKITEKSQAVAFWCDPISGHATLYWYRQILGQGPELLVQFQDESVVDDSQLPKDRFSAERLKGVDSTLKIQPAELGDSAMYLCASSLAGTGSRSYEQYFGPGTRLTVT.

This clonotype is medium-sized in the sample. J is TRBJ2-7 and V is TRBV27; 13 nucleotides match TRBD2. This CDR3 spans 16 amino acids. CDR1 and CDR2 (germline): MNHEY, SMNVEV (reference sequence). Unmatched junction bases numbered 4, after V lost 0 bases and J lost 5 bases. In DNA form, the CDR3 reads TGTGCCAGCAGTTTATCGCCGGGACTAGCGGGAAACGAGCAGTACTTC. Amino acids: CASSLSPGLAGNEQYF.

This clonotype was observed a handful of times. The chain combines TRBV10-2 with TRBJ1-2; D may be TRBD1 (6 bases). With 6 bases removed from V and 8 bases from J, the gap between germline ends came to 19 bases. Germline V gene data show CDR1 as WSHSY and CDR2 as SAAADI. This CDR3 is 14 amino acids long. Here the CDR3 reads CASSPDSFFGGYTF. The CDR3 nucleotides are TGCGCCAGCAGCCCGGACAGTTTCTTCGGCGGCTACACCTTC.

This chain connects TRBV28 to TRBJ1-1; the D is unclear. This CDR3 contains 16 residues. In germline, CDR1 is MDHEN, CDR2 SYDVKM. Trimming left V 4 bases short and J 0 bases short, with 15 bases between. The CDR3 here is CASSSASAHLNTEAFF. The CDR3 nucleotides read TGTGCCAGCAGTTCCGCCTCGGCACACCTGAACACTGAAGCTTTCTTT.

This clonotype qualifies as medium-sized (0.01 to 0.1%). The CDR3 reads CASSHRHEQYF. Written as DNA, the CDR3 is TGTGCCAGCAGCCACCGCCACGAGCAGTACTTC. The J gene is TRBJ2-7, the V gene TRBV6-1; D gene uncertain. V was clipped by 6 bases and J by 5 bases, with 8 bases between them. Germline assignment: CDR1 MNHNS and CDR2 SASEGT. The CDR3 is made up of 11 amino acids.

This clonotype qualifies as medium-sized. CDR3 sequence: CSARDTGSDYEQYF. The CDR3 DNA reads as TGCAGTGCTAGAGATACCGGGTCTGACTACGAGCAGTACTTC. This sequence joins TRBV20-1 and TRBJ2-7; unclear D gene. Germline loops: CDR1 DFQATT, CDR2 SNEGSKA (reference sequence). The CDR3 is 14 amino acids. V was clipped by 0 bases and J by 3 bases, with 12 bases between them.

J is TRBJ2-7 and V is TRBV18; D not resolved. Trimming removed 3 bases from V and 6 bases from J, with 6 bases in between. CDR1 and CDR2 (germline): KGHSH, LQKENI. CDR3 length equals 11 residues. The CDR3 nucleotides read TGTGCCAGCTCACCGCGCTCCGAGCAGTACTTC. This translates into CASSPRSEQYF.

The rearrangement uses TRBV4-2 and TRBJ2-7; D is unclear. V lost 4 bases, J lost 0 bases, and 7 bases lay in between. There are 13 residues in the CDR3. Germline V gene sequence: CDR1 LGHNA, CDR2 YNFKEQ. CDR3 amino acids: CASSLGISYEQYF. The CDR3 DNA is TGTGCCAGCAGCCTTGGAATCTCCTACGAGCAGTACTTC.

The chain recombines TRBV18 with TRBJ2-7; a weak D match, TRBD2 (5 bases). The ends were cut back, 2 bases at V and 1 base at J, with 15 bases in the middle. The CDR3 is made up of 16 amino acids. CDR1 is KGHSH, CDR2 LQKENI, per germline. CDR3 nucleotides: TGTGCCAGCTCACCAGGAGGCCGGGGTCATTCCTACGAGCAGTACTTC. It translates to CASSPGGRGHSYEQYF.